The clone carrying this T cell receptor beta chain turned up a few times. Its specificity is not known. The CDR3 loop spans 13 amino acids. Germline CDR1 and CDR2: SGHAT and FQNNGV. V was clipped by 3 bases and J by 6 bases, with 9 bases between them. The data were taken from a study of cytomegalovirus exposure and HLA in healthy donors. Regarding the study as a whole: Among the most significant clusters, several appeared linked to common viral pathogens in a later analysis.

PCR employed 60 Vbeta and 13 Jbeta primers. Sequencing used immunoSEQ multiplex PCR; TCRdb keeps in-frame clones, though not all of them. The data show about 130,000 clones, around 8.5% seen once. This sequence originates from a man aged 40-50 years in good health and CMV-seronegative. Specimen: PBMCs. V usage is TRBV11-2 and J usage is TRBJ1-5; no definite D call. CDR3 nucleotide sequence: TGTGCCAGCAGCTTTTTTGAGGGTCAGCCCCAGCATTTT. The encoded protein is CASSFFEGQPQHF.